The 5 T cell receptor beta chains given below trace back to one sample, sequenced in a study of cytomegalovirus exposure and HLA in healthy donors. The study ran its PCR with 60 Vbeta and 13 Jbeta primers. Only in-frame clones appear in the TCRdb table, and some are missing; sequencing was by immunoSEQ multiplex PCR. In the table there are 150,000 to 200,000 clones, about 73% of which are singletons. Sequenced material: PBMCs. Source of these receptors: a woman aged 40 to 49 in good health and CMV-seronegative.

The table lists this clone with a few counts. This rearrangement joins TRBV29-1 to TRBJ1-5, with TRBD1 as a possible D gene (5 bases). Germline values: CDR1 SQVTM, CDR2 ANQGSEA. With 4 bases removed from V and 3 bases from J, the gap between germline ends came to 10 bases. CDR3 length equals 13 residues. The CDR3 DNA reads TGCAGCGTTGGTGGGGGGGACAATCAGCCCCAGCATTTT. As protein: CSVGGGDNQPQHF.

This chain links TRBV7-6 with TRBJ1-3, with TRBD1 matching over 7 bases. The CDR3 has 17 residues. Germline CDR1 is SGHVS and CDR2 is FNYEAQ. Trimming removed 0 bases from V and 4 bases from J; junction bases left unmatched: 9. CDR3 DNA: TGTGCCAGCAGCTTAGCCCCGACAGGGAATGGGGGAAACACCATATATTTT. Translation: CASSLAPTGNGGNTIYF.

Only one count was recorded for this clone. CDR3 loop: CASSQSSGGRSEAFF. CDR3 nucleotide sequence: TGTGCCAGCAGCCAATCGTCGGGGGGCCGCTCTGAAGCTTTCTTT. This chain links TRBV16 with TRBJ1-1; possible D gene TRBD1, 6 bases. The CDR3 length is 15 residues. V lost 0 bases and J 6 bases, leaving 14 bases between the germline ends. Germline V gives CDR1 KGHSY, CDR2 FQNENV.

The rearrangement joins TRBV7-8 to TRBJ1-1; no clear D gene. This CDR3 comprises 16 residues. Germline V gene data show CDR1 as SGHVS and CDR2 as FQNEAQ. V shed 2 bases and J shed 2 bases, with 15 bases lying between them. CDR3 sequence reads: CASSLRPGYDNTEAFF. CDR3 DNA: TGTGCCAGCAGCTTACGGCCAGGTTATGATAACACTGAAGCTTTCTTT.

This chain links TRBV4-1 with TRBJ2-5; 8 bases agree with TRBD2. The CDR3 extends over 15 amino acids. V shed 1 base and J 5 bases; nucleotides not matched to a gene: 6. The V gene's germline CDR1 is MGHRA and CDR2 YSYEKL. CDR3 sequence: CASSQGRGVAETQYF. The CDR3 nucleotides read TGCGCCAGCAGCCAAGGGCGGGGGGTTGCGGAGACCCAGTACTTC.